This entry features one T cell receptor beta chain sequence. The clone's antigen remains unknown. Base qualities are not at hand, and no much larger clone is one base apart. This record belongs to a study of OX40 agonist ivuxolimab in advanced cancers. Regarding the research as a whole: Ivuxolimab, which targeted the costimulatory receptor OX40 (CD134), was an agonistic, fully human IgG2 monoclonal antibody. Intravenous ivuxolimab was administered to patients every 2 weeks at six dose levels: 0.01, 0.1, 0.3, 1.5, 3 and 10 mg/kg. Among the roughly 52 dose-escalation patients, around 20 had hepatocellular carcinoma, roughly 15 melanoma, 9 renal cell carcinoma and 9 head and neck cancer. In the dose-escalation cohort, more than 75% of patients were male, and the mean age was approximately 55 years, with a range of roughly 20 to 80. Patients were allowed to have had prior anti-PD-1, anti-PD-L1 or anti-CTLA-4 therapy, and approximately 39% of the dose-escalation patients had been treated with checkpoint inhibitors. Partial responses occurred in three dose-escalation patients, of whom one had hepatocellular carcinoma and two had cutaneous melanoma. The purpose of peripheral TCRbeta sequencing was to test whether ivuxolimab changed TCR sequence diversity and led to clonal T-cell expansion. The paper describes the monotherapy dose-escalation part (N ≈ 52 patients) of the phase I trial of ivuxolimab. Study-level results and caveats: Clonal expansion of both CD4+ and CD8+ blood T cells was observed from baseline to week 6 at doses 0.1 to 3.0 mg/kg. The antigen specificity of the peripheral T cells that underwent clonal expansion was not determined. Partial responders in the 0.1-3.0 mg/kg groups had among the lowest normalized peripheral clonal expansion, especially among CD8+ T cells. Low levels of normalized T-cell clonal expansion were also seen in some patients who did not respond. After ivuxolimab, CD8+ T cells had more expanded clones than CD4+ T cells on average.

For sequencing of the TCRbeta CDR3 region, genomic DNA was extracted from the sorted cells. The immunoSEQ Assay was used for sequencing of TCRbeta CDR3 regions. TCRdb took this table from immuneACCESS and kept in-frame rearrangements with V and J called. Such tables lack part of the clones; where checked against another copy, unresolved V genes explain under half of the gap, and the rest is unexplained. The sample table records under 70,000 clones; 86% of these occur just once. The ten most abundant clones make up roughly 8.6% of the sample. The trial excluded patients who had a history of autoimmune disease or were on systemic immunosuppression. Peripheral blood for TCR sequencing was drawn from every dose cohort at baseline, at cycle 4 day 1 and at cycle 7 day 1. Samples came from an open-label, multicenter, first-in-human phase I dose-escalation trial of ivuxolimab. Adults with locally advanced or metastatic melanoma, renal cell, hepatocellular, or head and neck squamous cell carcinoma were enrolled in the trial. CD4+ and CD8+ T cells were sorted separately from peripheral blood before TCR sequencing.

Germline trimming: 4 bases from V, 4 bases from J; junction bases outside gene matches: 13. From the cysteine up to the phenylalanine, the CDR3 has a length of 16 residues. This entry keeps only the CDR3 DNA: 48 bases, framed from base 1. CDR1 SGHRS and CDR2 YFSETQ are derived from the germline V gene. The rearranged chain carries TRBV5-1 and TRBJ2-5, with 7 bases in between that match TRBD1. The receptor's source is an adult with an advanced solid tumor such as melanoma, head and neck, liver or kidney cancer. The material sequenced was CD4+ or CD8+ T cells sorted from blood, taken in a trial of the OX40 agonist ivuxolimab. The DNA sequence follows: TGCGCCAGCAGCGCAGGAGACTACAGGGGTAGAGAGACCCAGTACTTC. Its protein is CASSAGDYRGRETQYF.